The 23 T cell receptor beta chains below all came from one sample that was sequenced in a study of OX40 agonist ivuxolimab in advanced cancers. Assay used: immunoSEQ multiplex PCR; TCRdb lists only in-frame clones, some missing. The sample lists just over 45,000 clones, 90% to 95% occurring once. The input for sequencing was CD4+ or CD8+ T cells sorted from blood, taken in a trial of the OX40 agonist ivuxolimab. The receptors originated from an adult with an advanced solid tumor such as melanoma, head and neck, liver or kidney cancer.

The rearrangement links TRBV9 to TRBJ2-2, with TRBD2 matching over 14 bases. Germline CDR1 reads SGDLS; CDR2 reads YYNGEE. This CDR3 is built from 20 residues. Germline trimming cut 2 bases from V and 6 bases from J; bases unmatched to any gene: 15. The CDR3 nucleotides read TGTGCCAGCAGCGTCTACACCGGGACTAGCGGGAGCTCTTTAGCCGGGGAGCTGTTTTTT. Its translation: CASSVYTGTSGSSLAGELFF.

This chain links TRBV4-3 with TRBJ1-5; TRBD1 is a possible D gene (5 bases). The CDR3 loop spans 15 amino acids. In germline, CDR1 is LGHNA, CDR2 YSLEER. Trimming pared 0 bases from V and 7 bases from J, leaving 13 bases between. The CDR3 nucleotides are TGCGCCAGCAGCCAAGAGGCCTGGGGGATGCAGCCCCAGCATTTT. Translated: CASSQEAWGMQPQHF.

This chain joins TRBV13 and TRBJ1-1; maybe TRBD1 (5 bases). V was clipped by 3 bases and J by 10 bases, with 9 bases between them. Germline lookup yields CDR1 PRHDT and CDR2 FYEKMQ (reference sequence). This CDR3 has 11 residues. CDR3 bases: TGTGCCAGCAGCTTCGCAGGGAGAGCTTTCTTT. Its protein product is CASSFAGRAFF.

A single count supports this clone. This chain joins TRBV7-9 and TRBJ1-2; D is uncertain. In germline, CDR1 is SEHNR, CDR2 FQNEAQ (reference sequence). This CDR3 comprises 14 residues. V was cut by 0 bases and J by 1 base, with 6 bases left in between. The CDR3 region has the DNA TGTGCCAGCAGCTTAGCGGGCAATAACTATGGCTACACCTTC. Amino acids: CASSLAGNNYGYTF. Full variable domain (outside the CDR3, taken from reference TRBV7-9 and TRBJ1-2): DTGVSQNPRHKITKRGQNVTFRCDPISEHNRLYWYRQTLGQGPEFLTYFQNEAQLEKSRLLSDRFSAERPKGSFSTLEIQRTEQGDSAMYLCASSLAGNNYGYTFGSGTRLTVV.

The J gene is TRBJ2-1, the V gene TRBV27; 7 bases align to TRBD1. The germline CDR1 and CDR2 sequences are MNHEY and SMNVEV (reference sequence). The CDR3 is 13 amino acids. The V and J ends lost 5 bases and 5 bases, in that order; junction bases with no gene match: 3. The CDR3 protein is CASSPGTDNEQFF. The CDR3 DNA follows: TGTGCCAGCAGTCCCGGGACAGACAATGAGCAGTTCTTC.

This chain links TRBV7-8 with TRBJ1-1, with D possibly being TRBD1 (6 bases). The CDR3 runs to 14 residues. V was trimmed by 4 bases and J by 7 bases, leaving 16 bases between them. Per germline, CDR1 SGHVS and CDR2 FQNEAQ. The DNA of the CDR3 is TGTGCCAGCAGCTCAGGCAAGGACAGTTTTGAAGCTTTCTTT. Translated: CASSSGKDSFEAFF.

CDR3 residues: CASRTPRTSGNTIYF. The CDR3 coding sequence is TGTGCCAGTCGTACCCCAAGGACCTCTGGAAACACCATATATTTT. This chain uses TRBV19 with TRBJ1-3, with D uncertain. The germline CDR1 and CDR2 sequences are LNHDA and SQIVND (reference sequence). V was pared by 8 bases and J by 0 bases, with 14 bases between. The CDR3 runs 15 residues.

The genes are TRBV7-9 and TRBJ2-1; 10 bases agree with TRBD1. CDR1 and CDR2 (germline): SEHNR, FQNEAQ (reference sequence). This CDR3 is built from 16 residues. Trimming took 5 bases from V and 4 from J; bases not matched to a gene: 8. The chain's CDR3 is CASSTMTGGAYNEQFF. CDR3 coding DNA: TGTGCCAGCAGCACCATGACAGGGGGCGCTTACAATGAGCAGTTCTTC.

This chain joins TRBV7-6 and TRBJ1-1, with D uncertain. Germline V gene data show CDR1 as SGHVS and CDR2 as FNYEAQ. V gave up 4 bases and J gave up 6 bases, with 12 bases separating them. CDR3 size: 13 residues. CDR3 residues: CASSSMRGAEAFF. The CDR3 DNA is TGTGCCAGCAGCTCCATGCGCGGGGCTGAAGCTTTCTTT.

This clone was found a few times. The CDR3 coding sequence is TGTGCCAGCAGCGTAGGGAACACAGGGAATGAAAAACTGTTTTTT. This gives the protein CASSVGNTGNEKLFF. The genes are TRBV9 and TRBJ1-4, with D possibly TRBD1 on 6 matching bases. With 0 bases removed from V and 5 bases from J, the gap between germline ends came to 11 bases. From germline, CDR1 is SGDLS and CDR2 YYNGEE. CDR3 length: 15 residues.

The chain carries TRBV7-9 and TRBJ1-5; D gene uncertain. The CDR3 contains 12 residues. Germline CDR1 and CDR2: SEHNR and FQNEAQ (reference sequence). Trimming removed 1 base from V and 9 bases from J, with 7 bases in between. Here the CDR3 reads CASSLGERPQHF. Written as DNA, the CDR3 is TGTGCCAGCAGCTTAGGGGAGCGGCCCCAGCATTTT.

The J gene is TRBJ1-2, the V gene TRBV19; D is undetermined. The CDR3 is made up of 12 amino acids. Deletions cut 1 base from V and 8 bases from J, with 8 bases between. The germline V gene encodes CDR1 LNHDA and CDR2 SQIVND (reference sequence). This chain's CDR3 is CASSIAWEGYTF. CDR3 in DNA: TGTGCCAGTAGTATAGCTTGGGAAGGCTACACCTTC.

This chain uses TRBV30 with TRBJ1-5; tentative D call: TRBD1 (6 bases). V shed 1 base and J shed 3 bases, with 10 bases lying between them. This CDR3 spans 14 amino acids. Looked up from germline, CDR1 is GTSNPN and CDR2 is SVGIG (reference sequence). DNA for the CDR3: TGTGCCTGGAGTGCCGGACAGTCCAATCAGCCCCAGCATTTT. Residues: CAWSAGQSNQPQHF.

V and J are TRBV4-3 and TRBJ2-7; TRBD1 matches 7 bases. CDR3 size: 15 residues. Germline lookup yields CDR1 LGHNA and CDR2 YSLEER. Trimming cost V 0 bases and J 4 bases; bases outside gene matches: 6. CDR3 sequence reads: CASSQERGRGYEQYF. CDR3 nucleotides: TGCGCCAGCAGCCAAGAACGTGGCAGGGGGTACGAGCAGTACTTC.

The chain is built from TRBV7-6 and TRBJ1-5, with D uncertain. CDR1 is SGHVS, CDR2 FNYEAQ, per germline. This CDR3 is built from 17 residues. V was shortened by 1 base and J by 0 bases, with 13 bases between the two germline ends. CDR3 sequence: CASSLGGSPLSNQPQHF. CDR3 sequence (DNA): TGTGCCAGCAGCTTAGGTGGCAGCCCCCTTAGCAATCAGCCCCAGCATTTT.

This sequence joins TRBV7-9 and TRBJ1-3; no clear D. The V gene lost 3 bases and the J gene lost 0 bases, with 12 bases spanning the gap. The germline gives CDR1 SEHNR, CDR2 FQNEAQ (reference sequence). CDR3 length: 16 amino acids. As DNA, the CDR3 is TGTGCCAGCAGCTTTGATATGACAAACTCTGGAAACACCATATATTTT. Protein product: CASSFDMTNSGNTIYF.

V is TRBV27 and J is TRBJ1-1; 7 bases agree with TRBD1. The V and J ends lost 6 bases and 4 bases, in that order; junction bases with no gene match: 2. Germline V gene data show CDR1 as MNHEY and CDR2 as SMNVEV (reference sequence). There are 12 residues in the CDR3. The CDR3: CASRSGGTEAFF. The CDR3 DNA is TGTGCCAGCAGATCAGGGGGCACTGAAGCTTTCTTT.

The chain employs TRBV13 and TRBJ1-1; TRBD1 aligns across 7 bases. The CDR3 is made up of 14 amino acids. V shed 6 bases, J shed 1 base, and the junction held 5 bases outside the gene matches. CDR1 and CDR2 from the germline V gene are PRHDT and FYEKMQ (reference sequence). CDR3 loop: CASSPQGENTEAFF. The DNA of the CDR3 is TGTGCCAGCAGTCCGCAGGGGGAGAACACTGAAGCTTTCTTT. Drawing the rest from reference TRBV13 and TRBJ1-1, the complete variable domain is AAGVIQSPRHLIKEKRETATLKCYPIPRHDTVYWYQQGPGQDPQFLISFYEKMQSDKGSIPDRFSAQQFSDYHSELNMSSLELGDSALYFCASSPQGENTEAFFGQGTRLTVV.

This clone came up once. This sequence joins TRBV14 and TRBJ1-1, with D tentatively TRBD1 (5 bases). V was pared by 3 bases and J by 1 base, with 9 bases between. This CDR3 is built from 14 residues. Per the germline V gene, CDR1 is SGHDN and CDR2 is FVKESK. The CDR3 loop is CASSQRGSNTEAFF. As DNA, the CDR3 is TGTGCCAGCAGCCAGAGGGGTTCGAACACTGAAGCTTTCTTT. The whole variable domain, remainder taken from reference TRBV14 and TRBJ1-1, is EAGVTQFPSHSVIEKGQTVTLRCDPISGHDNLYWYRRVMGKEIKFLLHFVKESKQDESGMPNNRFLAERTGGTYSTLKVQPAELEDSGVYFCASSQRGSNTEAFFGQGTRLTVV.

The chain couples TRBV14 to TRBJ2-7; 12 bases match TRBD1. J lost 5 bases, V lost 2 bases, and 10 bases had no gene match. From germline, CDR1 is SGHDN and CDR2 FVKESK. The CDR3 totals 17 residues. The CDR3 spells CASSQRPGQGATNEQYF. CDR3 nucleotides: TGTGCCAGCAGCCAACGACCGGGACAGGGGGCAACCAACGAGCAGTACTTC.

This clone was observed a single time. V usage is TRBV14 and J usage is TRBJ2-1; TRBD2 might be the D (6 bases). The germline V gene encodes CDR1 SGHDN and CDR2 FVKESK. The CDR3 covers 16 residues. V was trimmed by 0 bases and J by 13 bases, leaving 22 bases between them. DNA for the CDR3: TGTGCCAGCAGCCAAGAGAGGGGACTCATGGCCCTACCACAGTTCTTC. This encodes CASSQERGLMALPQFF.

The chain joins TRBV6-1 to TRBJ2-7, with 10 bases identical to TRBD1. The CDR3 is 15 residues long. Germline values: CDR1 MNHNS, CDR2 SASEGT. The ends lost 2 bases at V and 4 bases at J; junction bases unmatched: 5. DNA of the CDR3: TGTGCCAGCAGTGAATGGGGACAGGGGTTGTACGAGCAGTACTTC. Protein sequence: CASSEWGQGLYEQYF.

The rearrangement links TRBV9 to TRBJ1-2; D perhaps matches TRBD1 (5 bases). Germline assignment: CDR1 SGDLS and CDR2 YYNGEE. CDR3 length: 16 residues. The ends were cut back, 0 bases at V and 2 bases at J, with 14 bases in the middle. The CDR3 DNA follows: TGTGCCAGCAGCGTAGCAATCGGGGGGGAGAACTATGGCTACACCTTC. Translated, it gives CASSVAIGGENYGYTF.